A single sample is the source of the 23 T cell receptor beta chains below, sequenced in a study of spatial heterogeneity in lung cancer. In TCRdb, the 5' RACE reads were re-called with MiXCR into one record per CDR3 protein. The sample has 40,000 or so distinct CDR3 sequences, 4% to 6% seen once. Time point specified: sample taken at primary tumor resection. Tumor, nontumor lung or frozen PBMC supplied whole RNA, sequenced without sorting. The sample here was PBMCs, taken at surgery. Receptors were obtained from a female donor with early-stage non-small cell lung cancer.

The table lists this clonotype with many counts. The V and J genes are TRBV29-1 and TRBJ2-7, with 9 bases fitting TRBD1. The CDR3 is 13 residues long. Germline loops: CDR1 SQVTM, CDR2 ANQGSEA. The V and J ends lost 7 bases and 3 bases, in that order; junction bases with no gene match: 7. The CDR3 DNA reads TGCAGCGCGAGGACAGGGGAATTCTACGAGCAGTACTTC. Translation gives CSARTGEFYEQYF.

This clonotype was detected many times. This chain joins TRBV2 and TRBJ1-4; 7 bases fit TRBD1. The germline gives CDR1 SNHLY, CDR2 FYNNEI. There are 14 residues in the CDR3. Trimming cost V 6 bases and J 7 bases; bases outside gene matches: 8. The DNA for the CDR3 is TGTGCCAGCAGACGACAGGGAGACAGTGAAAAACTGTTTTTT. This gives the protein CASRRQGDSEKLFF.

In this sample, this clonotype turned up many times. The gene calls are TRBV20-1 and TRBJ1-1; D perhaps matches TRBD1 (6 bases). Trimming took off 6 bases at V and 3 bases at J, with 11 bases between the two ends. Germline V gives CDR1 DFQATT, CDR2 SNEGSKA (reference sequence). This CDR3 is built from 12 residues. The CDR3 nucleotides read TGCAGTGCAAACAGGGTTGACACTGAAGCTTTCTTT. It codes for CSANRVDTEAFF.

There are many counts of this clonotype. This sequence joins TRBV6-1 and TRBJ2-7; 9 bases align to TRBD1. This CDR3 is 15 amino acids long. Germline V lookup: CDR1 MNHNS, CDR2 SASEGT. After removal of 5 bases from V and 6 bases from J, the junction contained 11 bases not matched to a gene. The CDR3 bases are TGTGCCAGCAGTAACCGGGACAGGGTTCGTCTCGAGCAGTACTTC. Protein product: CASSNRDRVRLEQYF.

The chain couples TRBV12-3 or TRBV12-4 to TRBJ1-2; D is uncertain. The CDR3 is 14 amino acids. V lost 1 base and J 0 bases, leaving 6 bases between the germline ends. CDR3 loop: CASSLDGANYGYTF. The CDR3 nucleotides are TGTGCCAGCAGTTTAGACGGTGCTAACTATGGCTACACCTTC.

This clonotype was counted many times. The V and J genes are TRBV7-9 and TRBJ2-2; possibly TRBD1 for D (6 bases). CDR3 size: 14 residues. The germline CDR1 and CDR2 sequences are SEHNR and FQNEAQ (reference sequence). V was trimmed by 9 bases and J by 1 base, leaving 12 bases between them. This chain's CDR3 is CASAGTQNTGELFF. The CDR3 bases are TGTGCCAGTGCTGGGACACAGAACACCGGGGAGCTGTTTTTT.

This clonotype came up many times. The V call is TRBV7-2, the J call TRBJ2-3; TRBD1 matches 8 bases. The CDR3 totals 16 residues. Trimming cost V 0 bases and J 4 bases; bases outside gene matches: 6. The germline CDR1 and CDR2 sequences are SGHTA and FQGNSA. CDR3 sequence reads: CASSLAPAGGADTQYF. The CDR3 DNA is TGTGCCAGCAGCTTAGCTCCGGCAGGGGGCGCAGATACGCAGTATTTT.

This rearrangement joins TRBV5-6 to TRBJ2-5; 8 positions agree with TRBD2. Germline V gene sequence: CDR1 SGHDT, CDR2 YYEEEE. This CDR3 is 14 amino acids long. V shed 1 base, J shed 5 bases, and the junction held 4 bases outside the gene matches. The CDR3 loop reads CASSLPAGGETQYF. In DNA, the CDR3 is TGTGCCAGCAGCTTGCCCGCGGGGGGTGAGACCCAGTACTTC.

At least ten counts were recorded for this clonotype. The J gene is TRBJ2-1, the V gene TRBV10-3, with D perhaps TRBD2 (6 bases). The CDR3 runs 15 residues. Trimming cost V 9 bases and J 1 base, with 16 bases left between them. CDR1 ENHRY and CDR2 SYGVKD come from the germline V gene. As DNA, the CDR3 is TGTGCCATTTCTGAAGCAGCGGGTTCCTACAATGAGCAGTTCTTC. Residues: CAISEAAGSYNEQFF.

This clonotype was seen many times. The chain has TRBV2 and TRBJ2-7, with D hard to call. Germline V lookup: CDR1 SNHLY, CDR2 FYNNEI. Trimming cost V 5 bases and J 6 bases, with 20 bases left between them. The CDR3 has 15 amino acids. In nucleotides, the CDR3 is TGTGCCAGCAGTTATGGTGCATCTACAGCTTCCGAGCAGTACTTC. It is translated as CASSYGASTASEQYF.

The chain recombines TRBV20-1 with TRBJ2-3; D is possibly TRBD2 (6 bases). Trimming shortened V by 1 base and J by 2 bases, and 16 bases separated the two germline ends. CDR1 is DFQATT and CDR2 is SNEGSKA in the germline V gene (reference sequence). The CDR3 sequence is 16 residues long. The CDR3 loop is CSARVAGTRTTDTQYF. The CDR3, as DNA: TGCAGTGCTAGAGTTGCCGGGACTCGAACCACAGATACGCAGTATTTT.

This CDR3 is CASRPSSRQGTNSPLHF. The DNA for the CDR3 is TGTGCCAGTAGACCCTCCTCGCGACAGGGCACTAATTCACCCCTCCACTTT. This chain uses TRBV19 with TRBJ1-6; 7 bases agree with TRBD1. There are 17 residues in the CDR3. After removal of 6 bases from V and 6 bases from J, the junction contained 14 bases not matched to a gene. The germline CDR1 and CDR2 sequences are LNHDA and SQIVND (reference sequence).

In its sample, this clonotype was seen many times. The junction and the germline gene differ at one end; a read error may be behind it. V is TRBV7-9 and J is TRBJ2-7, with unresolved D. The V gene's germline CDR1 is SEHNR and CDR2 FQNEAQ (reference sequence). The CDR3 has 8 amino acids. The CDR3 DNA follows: TGTGCCAGCAGCTTCAGTGACTTC. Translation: CASSFSDF.

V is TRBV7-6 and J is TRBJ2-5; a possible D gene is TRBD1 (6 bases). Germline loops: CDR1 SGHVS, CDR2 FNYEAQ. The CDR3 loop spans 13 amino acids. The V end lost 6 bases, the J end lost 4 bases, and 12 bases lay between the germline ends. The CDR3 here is CASRTGLGETQYF. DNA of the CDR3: TGTGCCAGCAGAACAGGGTTAGGAGAGACCCAGTACTTC.

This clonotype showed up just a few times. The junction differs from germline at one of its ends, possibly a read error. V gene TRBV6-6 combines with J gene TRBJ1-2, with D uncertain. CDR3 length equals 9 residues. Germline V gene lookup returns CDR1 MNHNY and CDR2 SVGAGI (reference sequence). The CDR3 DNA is TGTGCCAGCAGTTACCCCATTTTCTTC. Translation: CASSYPIFF.

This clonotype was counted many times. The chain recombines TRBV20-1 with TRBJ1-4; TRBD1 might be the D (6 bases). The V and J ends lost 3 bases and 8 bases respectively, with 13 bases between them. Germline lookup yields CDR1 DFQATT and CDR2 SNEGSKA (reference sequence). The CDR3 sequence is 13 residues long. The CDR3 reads CSASPTGAEKLFF. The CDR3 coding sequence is TGCAGTGCTAGTCCGACAGGAGCGGAAAAACTGTTTTTT.

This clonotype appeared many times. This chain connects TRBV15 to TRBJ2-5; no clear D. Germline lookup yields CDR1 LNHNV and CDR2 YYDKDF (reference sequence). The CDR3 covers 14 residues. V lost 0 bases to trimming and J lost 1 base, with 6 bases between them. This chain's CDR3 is CATSRDNSQETQYF. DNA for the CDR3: TGTGCCACCAGCAGAGATAACAGCCAAGAGACCCAGTACTTC.

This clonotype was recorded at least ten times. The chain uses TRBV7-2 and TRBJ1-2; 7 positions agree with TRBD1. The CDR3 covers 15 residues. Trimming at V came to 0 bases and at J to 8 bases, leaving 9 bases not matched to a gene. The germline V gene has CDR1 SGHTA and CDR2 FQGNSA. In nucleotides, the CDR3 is TGTGCCAGCAGCTTAGCCCAACAGGGGACGGGAGGCTACACCTTC. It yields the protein CASSLAQQGTGGYTF.

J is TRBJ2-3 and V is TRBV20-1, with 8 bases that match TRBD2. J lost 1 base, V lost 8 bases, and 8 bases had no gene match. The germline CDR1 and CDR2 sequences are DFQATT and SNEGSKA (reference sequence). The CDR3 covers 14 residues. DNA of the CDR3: TGCAGTCGAGCTCTTAGCGGGGGCACAGATACGCAGTATTTT. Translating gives CSRALSGGTDTQYF.

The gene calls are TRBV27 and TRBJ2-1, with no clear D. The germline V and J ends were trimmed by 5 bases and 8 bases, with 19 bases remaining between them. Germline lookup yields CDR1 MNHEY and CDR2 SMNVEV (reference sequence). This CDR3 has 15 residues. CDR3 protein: CASSRGRAPGDEQFF. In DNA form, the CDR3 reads TGTGCCAGCAGTCGTGGCCGGGCCCCCGGAGATGAGCAGTTCTTC.

CDR3 loop: CSARQPNTGELFF. The CDR3 DNA is TGCAGTGCTAGACAGCCGAACACCGGGGAGCTGTTTTTT. The J gene is TRBJ2-2, the V gene TRBV20-1; D is ambiguous. V was cut by 2 bases and J by 0 bases, with 4 bases left in between. CDR1 and CDR2 (germline): DFQATT, SNEGSKA (reference sequence). The CDR3 runs 13 residues.

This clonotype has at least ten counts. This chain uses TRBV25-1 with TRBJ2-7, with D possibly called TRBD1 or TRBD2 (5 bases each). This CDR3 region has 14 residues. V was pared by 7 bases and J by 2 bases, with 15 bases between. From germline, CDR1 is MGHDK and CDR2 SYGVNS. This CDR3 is CASTPPGTAYEQYF. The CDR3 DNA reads TGTGCCAGCACCCCACCCGGGACCGCCTACGAGCAGTACTTC.

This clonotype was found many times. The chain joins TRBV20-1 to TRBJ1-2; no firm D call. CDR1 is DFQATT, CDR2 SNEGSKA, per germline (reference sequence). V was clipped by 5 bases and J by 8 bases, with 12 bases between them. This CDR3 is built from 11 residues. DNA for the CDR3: TGCAGTGCTCCTTTCAGCGCCGGCTACACCTTC. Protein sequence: CSAPFSAGYTF.